This T cell receptor (beta chain) was captured in a study of response to subunit inactivated influenza vaccine. Whole-study results and caveats: There was a suggestion from the authors that each seasonal influenza vaccination recruits few new T cells.

This CDR3 comprises 15 residues. V lost 0 bases, J lost 7 bases, and 15 bases lay in between. Germline lookup yields CDR1 DFQATT and CDR2 SNEGSKA (reference sequence). To note about this clonotype: The antigen remains undetermined.

TCRdb re-analysed the RT-PCR reads in MiXCR, keeping a single row per CDR3 protein. The sample shows more than 700,000 distinct CDR3 sequences, 21% of them seen only once. The source was PBMCs from blood, collected 5 days after vaccination. The rearrangement links TRBV20-1 to TRBJ1-4; a weak D match, TRBD1 (5 bases). The clonotype was recovered from a man between 50 and 59 years old who received an inactivated influenza vaccine. The CDR3 sequence: CSARDRAGRAEKLFF. DNA of the CDR3: TGCAGTGCTAGAGATCGGGCAGGGAGGGCTGAAAAACTGTTTTTT.